The following is a T cell receptor (beta chain) sequence with its context. The CDR3 end shows no conserved phenylalanine or tryptophan, and so a read error is likely. This CDR3 comprises 15 residues. Germline V gene sequence: CDR1 SGHRS, CDR2 YFSETQ. The data stem from a study of tumor-infiltrating lymphocytes in primary liver carcinoma. Both RNA and DNA were isolated together from about 21-30 mg of bulk tissue that had not been sorted. Researchers generated TCR beta cDNA from about 500 ng of total RNA, relying on a constant-region primer. Library construction for TCR beta comprised three nested multiplex PCR rounds performed with slightly modified ARM-PCR. Primers for the first two PCR rounds were TRBV1-TRBV30 forward primers and a C-beta reverse primer (roughly 10 cycles per round). TCRdb re-analysed the multiplex PCR reads in MiXCR, keeping a single row per CDR3 protein. The sample includes under 150,000 distinct CDR3 sequences, around 70% seen only once; the top ten take 8.1%.

The sequence came from a woman between 55 and 75 years old with primary liver carcinoma and hepatitis B virus infection. The chain links TRBV5-1 to TRBJ1-1, with D possibly matching TRBD1 (5 bases). What was sequenced was tumor-adjacent normal liver tissue. Written as DNA, the CDR3 is TGCGCCAGCAGCGCCGGGGGAGGGAGGAACGCTGAAGCTTTCCTT. This translates into CASSAGGGRNAEAFL.